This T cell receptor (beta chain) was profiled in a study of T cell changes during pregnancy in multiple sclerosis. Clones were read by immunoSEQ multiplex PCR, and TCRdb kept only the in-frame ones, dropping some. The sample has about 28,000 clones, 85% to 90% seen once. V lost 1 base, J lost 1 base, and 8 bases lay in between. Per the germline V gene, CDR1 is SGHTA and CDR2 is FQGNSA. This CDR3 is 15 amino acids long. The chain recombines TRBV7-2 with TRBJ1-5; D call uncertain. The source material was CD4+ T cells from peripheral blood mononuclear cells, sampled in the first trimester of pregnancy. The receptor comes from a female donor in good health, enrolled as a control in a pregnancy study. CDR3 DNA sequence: TGTGCCAGCAGCTTAGTGGCGGGAAGCAATCAGCCCCAGCATTTT. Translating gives CASSLVAGSNQPQHF.